The 4 T cell receptor beta chains presented below share a single source sample, sequenced in a study of shared clonotypes between healthy human individuals. CD45RO-negative cells were positively selected for CCR7, leaving out terminally differentiated effector memory CD45RA+ cells. The assay was immunoSEQ multiplex PCR, and TCRdb's table has in-frame clones only and misses some. The sample lists more than 2 million clones; around 93% were seen once. The material sequenced was naive CD8+ T cells from PBMCs. These receptors were collected from a man between 18 and 35 years old in good health. Some clones in this sample may be carry-over from other donors' samples.

The gene calls are TRBV28 and TRBJ2-5, with 7 bases that match TRBD2. The CDR3 spans 15 residues. Germline values: CDR1 MDHEN, CDR2 SYDVKM. The junction had 12 bases not matched to a gene; V was cut back by 6 bases and J by 5 bases. The chain's CDR3 is CASSPTMDGGETQYF. In DNA form, the CDR3 reads TGTGCCAGCAGCCCGACCATGGACGGGGGGGAGACCCAGTACTTC.

The rearrangement joins TRBV5-5 to TRBJ1-1; D ambiguous. The CDR3 has 13 amino acids. Between the trimmed V and J ends, which lost 2 bases and 11 bases, there was a span of 16 bases. Germline V gives CDR1 SGHKS, CDR2 YYEKEE (reference sequence). CDR3 sequence reads: CASSFLYTWSAFF. DNA of the CDR3: TGTGCCAGCAGCTTCTTGTATACTTGGTCGGCTTTCTTT. The whole variable domain, remainder taken from reference TRBV5-5 and TRBJ1-1, is DAGVTQSPTHLIKTRGQQVTLRCSPISGHKSVSWYQQVLGQGPQFIFQYYEKEERGRGNFPDRFSARQFPNYSSELNVNALLLGDSALYLCASSFLYTWSAFFGQGTRLTVV.

The chain is built from TRBV7-2 and TRBJ1-2, with unresolved D. Trimming pared 1 base from V and 0 bases from J, leaving 15 bases between. The V gene's germline CDR1 is SGHTA and CDR2 FQGNSA. The CDR3 totals 17 residues. CDR3 DNA: TGTGCCAGCAGCTTAGTTCCGGCAGATAGAACTAACTATGGCTACACCTTC. Translating it yields CASSLVPADRTNYGYTF.

This chain connects TRBV9 to TRBJ2-1, with 8 bases identical to TRBD2. Germline CDR1 reads SGDLS; CDR2 reads YYNGEE. This CDR3 has 16 amino acids. V gave up 0 bases and J gave up 1 base; unmatched junction bases: 3. The CDR3 nucleotides read TGTGCCAGCAGCGTAGGCACTAGCGGTTCCTACAATGAGCAGTTCTTC. It translates to CASSVGTSGSYNEQFF. Variable domain in full (rest from reference TRBV9 and TRBJ2-1): DSGVTQTPKHLITATGQRVTLRCSPRSGDLSVYWYQQSLDQGLQFLIQYYNGEERAKGNILERFSAQQFPDLHSELNLSSLELGDSALYFCASSVGTSGSYNEQFFGPGTRLTVL.